Below, 5 T cell receptor beta chains from the same sample are listed, as sequenced in a study of cytomegalovirus exposure and HLA in healthy donors. PCR amplification relied on 60 Vbeta primers (plus 13 Jbeta primers). Some clones are missing from TCRdb's copy, which holds only in-frame ones; the method was immunoSEQ multiplex PCR. The sample records 80,000 or so clones, about 68% being singletons. Sequenced material: PBMCs. The receptors shown here come from a woman aged 45-65 years in good health and CMV-seropositive.

The chain employs TRBV27 and TRBJ1-1; D is uncertain. CDR3 size: 12 residues. Germline V gene data show CDR1 as MNHEY and CDR2 as SMNVEV (reference sequence). V was clipped by 7 bases and J by 3 bases, with 9 bases between them. The chain's CDR3 is CASTSRDTEAFF. The CDR3 DNA is TGTGCCAGCACTTCCCGGGACACTGAAGCTTTCTTT.

The V gene is TRBV10-3, the J gene TRBJ2-7; D might be TRBD2 (6 bases). V lost 0 bases to trimming and J lost 2 bases, with 8 bases between them. The V gene's germline CDR1 is ENHRY and CDR2 SYGVKD. The length of the CDR3 is 14 residues. CDR3 nucleotides: TGTGCCATCAGTGAGTCGGGGGGACCCTACGAGCAGTACTTC. Its protein product is CAISESGGPYEQYF.

A single count supports this clone. J is TRBJ1-6 and V is TRBV9; possibly TRBD1 for D (5 bases). V was pared by 3 bases and J by 7 bases, with 26 bases between. CDR3 length: 19 residues. CDR1 is SGDLS and CDR2 is YYNGEE in the germline V gene. CDR3 amino acids: CASSAGTAVRDGRNSPLHF. CDR3 nucleotide sequence: TGTGCCAGCAGCGCCGGGACGGCGGTGCGGGACGGAAGGAATTCACCCCTCCACTTT.

The rearrangement links TRBV7-3 to TRBJ1-5; 8 bases align to TRBD1. Germline CDR1 SGHTA, CDR2 FQGTGA. The CDR3 contains 14 residues. After removal of 4 bases from V and 2 bases from J, the junction contained 1 base not matched to a gene. CDR3: CASSSDRGNQPQHF. Here the CDR3 DNA reads TGTGCCAGCAGCTCGGACAGGGGCAATCAGCCCCAGCATTTT.

This clone was detected only a few times. This chain links TRBV15 with TRBJ1-4; D call uncertain. Deletions cut 3 bases from V and 0 bases from J, with 11 bases between. The CDR3 is 16 residues long. Germline CDR1 reads LNHNV; CDR2 reads YYDKDF (reference sequence). The DNA of the CDR3 is TGTGCCACCAGCAGTGGGCAGGAAGCAACTAATGAAAAACTGTTTTTT. This translates into CATSSGQEATNEKLFF. Full variable domain (remainder filled in from reference TRBV15 and TRBJ1-4): DAMVIQNPRYQVTQFGKPVTLSCSQTLNHNVMYWYQQKSSQAPKLLFHYYDKDFNNEADTPDNFQSRRPNTSFCFLDIRSPGLGDTAMYLCATSSGQEATNEKLFFGSGTQLSVL.